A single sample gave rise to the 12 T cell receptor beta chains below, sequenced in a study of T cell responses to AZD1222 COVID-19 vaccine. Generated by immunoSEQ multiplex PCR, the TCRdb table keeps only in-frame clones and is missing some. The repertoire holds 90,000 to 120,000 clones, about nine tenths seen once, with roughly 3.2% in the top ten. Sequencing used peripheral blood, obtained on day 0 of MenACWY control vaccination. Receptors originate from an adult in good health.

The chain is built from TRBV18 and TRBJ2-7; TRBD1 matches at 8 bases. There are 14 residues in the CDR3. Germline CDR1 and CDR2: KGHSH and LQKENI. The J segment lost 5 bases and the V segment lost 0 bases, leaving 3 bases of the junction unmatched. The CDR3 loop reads CASSPPAGGHEQYF. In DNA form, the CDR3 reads TGTGCCAGCTCACCACCGGCAGGGGGCCACGAGCAGTACTTC.

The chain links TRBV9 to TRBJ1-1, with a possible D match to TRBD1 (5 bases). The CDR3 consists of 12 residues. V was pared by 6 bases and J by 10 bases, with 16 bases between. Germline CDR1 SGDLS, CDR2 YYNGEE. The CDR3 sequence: CASNPIDSPAFF. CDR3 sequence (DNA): TGTGCCAGCAACCCGATCGACAGCCCAGCTTTCTTT.

The CDR3 loop is CASSFIGTSGGAWETQYF. CDR3 DNA: TGTGCCAGCAGTTTTATCGGGACTAGCGGGGGGGCATGGGAGACCCAGTACTTC. The chain employs TRBV28 and TRBJ2-5; 16 bases line up with TRBD2. Germline lookup yields CDR1 MDHEN and CDR2 SYDVKM. The V gene end was trimmed by 3 bases and the J gene end by 5 bases; junction bases not matched to a gene: 9. The CDR3 has 18 residues.

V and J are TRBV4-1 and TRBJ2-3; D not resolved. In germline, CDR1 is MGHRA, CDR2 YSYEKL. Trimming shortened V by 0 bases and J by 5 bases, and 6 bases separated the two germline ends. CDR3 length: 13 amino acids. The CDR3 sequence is CASSQEGKDTQYF. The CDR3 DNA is TGCGCCAGCAGCCAAGAGGGCAAAGATACGCAGTATTTT.

The CDR3 loop is CASSYVKDTEAFF. CDR3 bases: TGTGCCAGCAGCTACGTCAAGGACACTGAAGCTTTCTTT. The gene calls are TRBV7-2 and TRBJ1-1, with no clear D. The CDR3 runs 13 residues. Trimming took off 4 bases at V and 3 bases at J, with 9 bases between the two ends. Germline-derived CDR1 and CDR2 are SGHTA and FQGNSA.

CDR3 nucleotide sequence: TGTGCCAGCAGCCATCCAATTTCGCACGAGCAGTACTTC. Amino acid sequence: CASSHPISHEQYF. The V and J genes are TRBV3-1 (or the pseudogene TRBV3-2) and TRBJ2-7, with D uncertain. V was shortened by 3 bases and J by 5 bases, with 11 bases between the two germline ends. CDR1 is LGHDT, CDR2 YNNKEL, per germline (reference sequence). The CDR3 consists of 13 residues.

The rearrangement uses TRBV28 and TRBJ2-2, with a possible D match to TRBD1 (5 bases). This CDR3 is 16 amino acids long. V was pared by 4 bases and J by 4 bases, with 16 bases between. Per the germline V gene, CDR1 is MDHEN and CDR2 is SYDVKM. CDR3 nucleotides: TGTGCCAGCAGTTACCCGGGTGGGGCTGGCACCGGGGAGCTGTTTTTT. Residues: CASSYPGGAGTGELFF.

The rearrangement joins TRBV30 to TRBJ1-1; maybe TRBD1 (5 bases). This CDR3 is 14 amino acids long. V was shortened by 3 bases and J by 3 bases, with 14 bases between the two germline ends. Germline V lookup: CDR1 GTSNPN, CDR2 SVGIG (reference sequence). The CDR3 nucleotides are TGTGCCTGGAGAGTAATAGCCAGGGACACTGAAGCTTTCTTT. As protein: CAWRVIARDTEAFF.

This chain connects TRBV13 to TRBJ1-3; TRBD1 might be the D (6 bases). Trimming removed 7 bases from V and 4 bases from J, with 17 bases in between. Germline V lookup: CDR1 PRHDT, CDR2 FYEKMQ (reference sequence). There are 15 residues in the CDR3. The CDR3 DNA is TGTGCCAGCACTCAGCGGAGGGGGGCGGGAAACACCATATATTTT. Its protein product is CASTQRRGAGNTIYF.

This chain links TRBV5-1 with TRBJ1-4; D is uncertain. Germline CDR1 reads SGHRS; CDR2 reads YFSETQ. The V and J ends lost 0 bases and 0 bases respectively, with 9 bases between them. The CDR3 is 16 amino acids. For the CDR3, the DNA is TGCGCCAGCAGCTTGGGGAGAGAATCAACTAATGAAAAACTGTTTTTT. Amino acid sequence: CASSLGRESTNEKLFF.

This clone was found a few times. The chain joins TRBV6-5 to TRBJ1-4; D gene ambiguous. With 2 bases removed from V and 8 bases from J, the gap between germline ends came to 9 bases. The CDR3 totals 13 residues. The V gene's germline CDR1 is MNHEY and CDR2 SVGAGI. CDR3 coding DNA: TGTGCCAGCAGTTACCAAGTTAGGGAAAAACTGTTTTTT. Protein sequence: CASSYQVREKLFF.

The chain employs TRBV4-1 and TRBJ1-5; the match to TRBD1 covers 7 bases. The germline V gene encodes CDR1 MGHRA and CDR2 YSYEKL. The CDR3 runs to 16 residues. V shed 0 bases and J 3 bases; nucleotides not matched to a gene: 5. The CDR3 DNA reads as TGCGCCAGCAGCCAAGAATGGGGACAGAACAATCAGCCCCAGCATTTT. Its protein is CASSQEWGQNNQPQHF.